The present T cell receptor (beta chain) was sequenced within a study of shared clonotypes between healthy human individuals. Regarding the study as a whole: Only blood samples were collected, and tissue repertoires likely differ.

Trimming shortened V by 2 bases and J by 3 bases, and 4 bases separated the two germline ends. The CDR3 contains 12 residues. Germline CDR1 reads MDHEN; CDR2 reads SYDVKM. Of note for this clone: Antigen: not known. A single base is all that separates this from a far larger clone, so a read error is likely.

Unsorted samples, those not sorted, used some 90 million PBMCs for genomic DNA. It was at deep level that the assay was run. Authors' processing steps: ImmunoSEQ junction-only sequences lacked quality scores, so their filtering differed. Clones were sequenced by immunoSEQ multiplex PCR, and TCRdb holds only the in-frame ones, with some missing. V, J and clone size were drawn from that table, and D and trimming were deduced from the DNA. The table has 450,000 to 600,000 clones, 79% seen once; the top ten hold roughly 13%. This clonotype was sampled from a woman aged 35 to 49 in good health. Some clones in this sample may be carry-over from other donors' samples. The chain employs TRBV28 and TRBJ1-2, with D hard to call. Sample: PBMCs. CDR3 sequence (DNA): TGTGCCAGCAGTTTAAGGCACTATGGCTACACCTTC. This encodes CASSLRHYGYTF.